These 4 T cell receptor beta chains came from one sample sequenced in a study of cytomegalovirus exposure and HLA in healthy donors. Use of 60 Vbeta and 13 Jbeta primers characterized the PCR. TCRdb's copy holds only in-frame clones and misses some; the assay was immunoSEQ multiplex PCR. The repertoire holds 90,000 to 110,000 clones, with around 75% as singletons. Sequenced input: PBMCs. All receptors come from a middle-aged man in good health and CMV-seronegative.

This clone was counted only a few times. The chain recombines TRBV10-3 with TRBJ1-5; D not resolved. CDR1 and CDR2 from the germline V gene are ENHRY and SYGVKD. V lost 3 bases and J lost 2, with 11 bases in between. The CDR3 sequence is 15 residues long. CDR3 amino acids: CAISDTTEGNQPQHF. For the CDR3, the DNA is TGTGCCATCAGTGATACGACGGAGGGCAATCAGCCCCAGCATTTT.

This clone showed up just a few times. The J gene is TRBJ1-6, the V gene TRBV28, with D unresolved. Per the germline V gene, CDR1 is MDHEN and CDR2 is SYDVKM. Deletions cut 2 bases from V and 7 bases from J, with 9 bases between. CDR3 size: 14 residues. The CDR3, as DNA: TGTGCCAGCAGTTTAGGAGGGTACAATTCACCCCTCCACTTT. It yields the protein CASSLGGYNSPLHF.

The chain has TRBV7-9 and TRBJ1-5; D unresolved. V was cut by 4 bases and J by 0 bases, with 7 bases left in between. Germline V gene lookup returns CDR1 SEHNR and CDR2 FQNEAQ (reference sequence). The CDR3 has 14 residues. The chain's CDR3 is CASSSTNSNQPQHF. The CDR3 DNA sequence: TGTGCCAGCAGCTCAACAAATAGCAATCAGCCCCAGCATTTT.

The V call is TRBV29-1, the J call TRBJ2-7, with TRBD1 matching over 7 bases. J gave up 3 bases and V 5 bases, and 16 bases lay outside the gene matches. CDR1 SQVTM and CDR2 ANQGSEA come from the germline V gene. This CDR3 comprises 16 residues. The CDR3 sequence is CSVTGQRMGVNYEQYF. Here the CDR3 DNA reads TGCAGCGTTACGGGACAGAGAATGGGGGTAAACTACGAGCAGTACTTC.